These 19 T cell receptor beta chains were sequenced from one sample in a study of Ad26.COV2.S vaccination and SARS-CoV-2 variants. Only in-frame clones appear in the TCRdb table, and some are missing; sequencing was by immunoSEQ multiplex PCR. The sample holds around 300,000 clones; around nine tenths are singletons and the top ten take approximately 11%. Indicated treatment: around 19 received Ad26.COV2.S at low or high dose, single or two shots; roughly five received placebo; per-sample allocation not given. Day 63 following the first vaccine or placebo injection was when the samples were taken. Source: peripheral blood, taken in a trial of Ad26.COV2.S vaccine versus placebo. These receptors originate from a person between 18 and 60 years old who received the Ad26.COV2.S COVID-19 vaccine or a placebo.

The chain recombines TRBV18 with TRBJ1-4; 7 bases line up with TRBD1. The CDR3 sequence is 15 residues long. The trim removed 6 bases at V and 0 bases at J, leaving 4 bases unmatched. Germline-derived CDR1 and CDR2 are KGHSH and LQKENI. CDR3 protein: CASSSQGATNEKLFF. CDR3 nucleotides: TGTGCCAGCTCGTCCCAGGGGGCAACTAATGAAAAACTGTTTTTT.

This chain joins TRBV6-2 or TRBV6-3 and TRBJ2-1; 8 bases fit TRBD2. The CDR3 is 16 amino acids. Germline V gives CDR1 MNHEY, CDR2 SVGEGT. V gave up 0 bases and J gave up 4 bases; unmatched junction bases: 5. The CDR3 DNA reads TGTGCCAGCAGTTACTCGGGCGGGGGGAGATACAATGAGCAGTTCTTC. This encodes CASSYSGGGRYNEQFF.

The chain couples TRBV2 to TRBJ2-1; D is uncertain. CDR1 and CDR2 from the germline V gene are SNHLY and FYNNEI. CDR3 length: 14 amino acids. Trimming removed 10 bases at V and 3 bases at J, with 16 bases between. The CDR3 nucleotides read TGTGCCACTCAAGAGGACCTCTTCTACAATGAGCAGTTCTTC. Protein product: CATQEDLFYNEQFF. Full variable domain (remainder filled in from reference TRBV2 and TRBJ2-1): EPEVTQTPSHQVTQMGQEVILRCVPISNHLYFYWYRQILGQKVEFLVSFYNNEISEKSEIFDDQFSVERPDGSNFTLKIRSTKLEDSAMYFCATQEDLFYNEQFFGPGTRLTVL.

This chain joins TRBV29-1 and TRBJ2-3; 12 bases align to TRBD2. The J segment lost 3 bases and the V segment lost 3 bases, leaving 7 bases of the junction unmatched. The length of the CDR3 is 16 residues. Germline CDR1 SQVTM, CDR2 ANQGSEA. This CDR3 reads CSVDGLAGGITDTQYF. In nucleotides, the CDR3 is TGCAGCGTTGACGGGCTAGCGGGAGGGATTACAGATACGCAGTATTTT.

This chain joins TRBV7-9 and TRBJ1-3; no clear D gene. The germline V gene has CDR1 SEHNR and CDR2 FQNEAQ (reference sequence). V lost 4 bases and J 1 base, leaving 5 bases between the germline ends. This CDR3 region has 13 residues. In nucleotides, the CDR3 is TGTGCCAGCAGCTCCTTGTCTGGAAACACCATATATTTT. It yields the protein CASSSLSGNTIYF.

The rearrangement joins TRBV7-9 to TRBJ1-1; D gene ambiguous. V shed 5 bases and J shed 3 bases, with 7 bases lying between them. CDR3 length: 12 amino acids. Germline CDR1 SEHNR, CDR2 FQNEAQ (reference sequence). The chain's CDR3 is CASSPLDTEAFF. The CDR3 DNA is TGTGCCAGCAGCCCGTTGGACACTGAAGCTTTCTTT.

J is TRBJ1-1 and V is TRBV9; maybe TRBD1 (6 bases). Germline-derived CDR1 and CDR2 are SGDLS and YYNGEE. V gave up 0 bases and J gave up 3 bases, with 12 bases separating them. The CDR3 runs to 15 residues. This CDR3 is CASSVGTGWDTEAFF. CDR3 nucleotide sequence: TGTGCCAGCAGCGTAGGAACAGGGTGGGACACTGAAGCTTTCTTT.

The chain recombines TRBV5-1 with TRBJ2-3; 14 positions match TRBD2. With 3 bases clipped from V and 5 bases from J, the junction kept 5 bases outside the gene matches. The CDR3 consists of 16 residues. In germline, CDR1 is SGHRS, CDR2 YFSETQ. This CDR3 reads CASSSRLAGGLDTQYF. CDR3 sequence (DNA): TGCGCCAGCAGCTCCAGACTAGCGGGGGGGTTAGATACGCAGTATTTT. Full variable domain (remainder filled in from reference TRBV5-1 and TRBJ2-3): KAGVTQTPRYLIKTRGQQVTLSCSPISGHRSVSWYQQTPGQGLQFLFEYFSETQRNKGNFPGRFSGRQFSNSRSEMNVSTLELGDSALYLCASSSRLAGGLDTQYFGPGTRLTVL.

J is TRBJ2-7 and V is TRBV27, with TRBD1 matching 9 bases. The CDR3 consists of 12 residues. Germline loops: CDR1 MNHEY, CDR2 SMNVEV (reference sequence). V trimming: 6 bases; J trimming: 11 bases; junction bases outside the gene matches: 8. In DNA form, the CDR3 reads TGTGCCAGCAGAGACCCCCGGGACAGGGAGTACTTC. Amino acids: CASRDPRDREYF.

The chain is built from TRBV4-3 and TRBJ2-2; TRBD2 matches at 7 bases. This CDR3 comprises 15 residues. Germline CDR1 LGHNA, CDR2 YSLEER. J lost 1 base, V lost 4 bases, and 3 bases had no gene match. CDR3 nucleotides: TGCGCCAGCAGCCTGTCTAGCGGGAACACCGGGGAGCTGTTTTTT. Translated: CASSLSSGNTGELFF.

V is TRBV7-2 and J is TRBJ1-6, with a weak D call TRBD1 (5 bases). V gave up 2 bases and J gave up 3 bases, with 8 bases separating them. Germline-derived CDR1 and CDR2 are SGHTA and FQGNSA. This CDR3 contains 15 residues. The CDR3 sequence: CASSLTDNYNSPLHF. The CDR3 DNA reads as TGTGCCAGCAGCTTAACGGACAACTATAATTCACCCCTCCACTTT.

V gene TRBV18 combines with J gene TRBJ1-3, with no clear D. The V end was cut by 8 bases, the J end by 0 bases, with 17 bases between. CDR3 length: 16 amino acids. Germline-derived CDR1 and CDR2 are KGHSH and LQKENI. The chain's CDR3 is CASTTELLLSGNTIYF. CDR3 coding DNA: TGTGCCAGCACGACGGAGTTACTTCTCTCTGGAAACACCATATATTTT. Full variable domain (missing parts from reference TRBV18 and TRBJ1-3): NAGVMQNPRHLVRRRGQEARLRCSPMKGHSHVYWYRQLPEEGLKFMVYLQKENIIDESGMPKERFSAEFPKEGPSILRIQQVVRGDSAAYFCASTTELLLSGNTIYFGEGSWLTVV.

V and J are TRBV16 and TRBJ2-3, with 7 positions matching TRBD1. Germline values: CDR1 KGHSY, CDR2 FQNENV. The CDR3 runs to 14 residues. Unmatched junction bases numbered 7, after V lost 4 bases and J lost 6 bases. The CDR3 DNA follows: TGTGCCAGCAGCCGCACACAGGGGATGGATACGCAGTATTTT. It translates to CASSRTQGMDTQYF. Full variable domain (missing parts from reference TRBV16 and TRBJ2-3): GEEVAQTPKHLVRGEGQKAKLYCAPIKGHSYVFWYQQVLKNEFKFLISFQNENVFDETGMPKERFSAKCLPNSPCSLEIQATKLEDSAVYFCASSRTQGMDTQYFGPGTRLTVL.

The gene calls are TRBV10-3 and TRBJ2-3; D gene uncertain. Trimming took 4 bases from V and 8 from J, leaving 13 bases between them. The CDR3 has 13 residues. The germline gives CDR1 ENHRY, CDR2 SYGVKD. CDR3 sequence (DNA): TGTGCCATCAGTGCTACAGTCCCAGGTACGCAGTATTTT. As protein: CAISATVPGTQYF.

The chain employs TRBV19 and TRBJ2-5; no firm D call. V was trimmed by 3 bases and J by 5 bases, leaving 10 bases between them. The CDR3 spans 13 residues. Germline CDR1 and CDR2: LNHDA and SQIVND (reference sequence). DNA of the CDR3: TGTGCCAGTAGTATGGCGTTTCAGGAGACCCAGTACTTC. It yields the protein CASSMAFQETQYF. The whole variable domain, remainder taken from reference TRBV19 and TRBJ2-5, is DGGITQSPKYLFRKEGQNVTLSCEQNLNHDAMYWYRQDPGQGLRLIYYSQIVNDFQKGDIAEGYSVSREKKESFPLTVTSAQKNPTAFYLCASSMAFQETQYFGPGTRLLVL.

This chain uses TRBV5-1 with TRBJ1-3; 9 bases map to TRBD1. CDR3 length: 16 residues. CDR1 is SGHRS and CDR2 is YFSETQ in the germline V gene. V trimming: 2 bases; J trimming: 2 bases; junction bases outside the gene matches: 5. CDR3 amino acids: CASSLWTGAPGNTIYF. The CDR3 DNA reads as TGCGCCAGCAGCTTATGGACAGGGGCCCCTGGAAACACCATATATTTT.

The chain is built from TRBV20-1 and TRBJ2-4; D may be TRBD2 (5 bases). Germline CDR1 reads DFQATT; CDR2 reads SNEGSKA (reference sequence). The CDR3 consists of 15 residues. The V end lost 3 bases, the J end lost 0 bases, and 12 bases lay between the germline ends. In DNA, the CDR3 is TGCAGTGCTAGTGCGGGTATCGTAGCCAAAAACATTCAGTACTTC. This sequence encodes CSASAGIVAKNIQYF.

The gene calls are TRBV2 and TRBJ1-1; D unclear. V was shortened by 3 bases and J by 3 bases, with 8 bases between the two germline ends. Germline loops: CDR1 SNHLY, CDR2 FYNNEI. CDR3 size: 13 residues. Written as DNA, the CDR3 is TGTGCCAGCAGTGATTGGCGGGACACTGAAGCTTTCTTT. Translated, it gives CASSDWRDTEAFF.

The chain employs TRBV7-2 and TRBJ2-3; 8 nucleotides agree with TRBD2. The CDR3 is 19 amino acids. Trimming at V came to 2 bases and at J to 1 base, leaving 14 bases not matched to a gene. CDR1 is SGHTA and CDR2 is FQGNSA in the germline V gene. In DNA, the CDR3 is TGTGCCAGCAGCTTATGGGGCGGGAGGCGCCAGAGAGGCACAGATACGCAGTATTTT. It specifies CASSLWGGRRQRGTDTQYF.